This T cell receptor beta chain was identified during a study of Graves' ophthalmopathy and Graves' hyperthyroidism. General observations from the study: With 70.59% sensitivity and approximately 73% specificity, the model predicted ophthalmopathy progression.

Amplification of TCR beta CDR3 regions used RNA transcripts. The authors performed first-round RT-PCR with HTBI primers and then a second-round multiplex PCR. TCRdb analysed the multiplex PCR reads with MiXCR anew, one entry per CDR3 protein. The sample includes some 350,000 distinct CDR3 sequences, 17% of them seen just once. Hyperthyroidism was considered stable when no ophthalmopathy appeared within 18 months of follow-up. Included hyperthyroidism patients were aged 18 to 65 and newly diagnosed (under 2 months' duration). This clonotype appeared many times. Its antigen is unidentified. Germline V gene lookup returns CDR1 MNHNS and CDR2 SASEGT. Trimming took 9 bases from V and 0 from J, leaving 14 bases between them. The CDR3 covers 15 residues.

What was sequenced was peripheral blood. This sequence originates from an adult woman with stable Graves' hyperthyroidism. This chain uses TRBV6-1 with TRBJ2-2; D uncertain. For the CDR3, the DNA is TGTGCCAGTGTGGTAATCTCCGCGAACACCGGGGAGCTGTTTTTT. Amino acids: CASVVISANTGELFF.